This entry describes one TCR beta chain. Its target is unknown. Within the sample, other DNA sequences also encode this same CDR3. This sample is part of a study of cytomegalovirus exposure and HLA in healthy donors. The V end was cut by 3 bases, the J end by 1 base, with 6 bases between. Germline loops: CDR1 MDHEN, CDR2 SYDVKM. The CDR3 sequence is 13 residues long. With 60 Vbeta and 13 Jbeta primers, the PCR was carried out. In the source study's methods: Roughly 80 million unique TCR beta chains, some 11 million shared, were counted in a later analysis. The table came from immunoSEQ multiplex PCR; TCRdb's copy has only in-frame clones and leaves some out. D and trimming come from the DNA, and the V and J calls and clone size come from that table. The table includes some 150,000 clones, about two thirds detected once. Whole-study findings and limits: Sequencing depth across donors, presence/absence analyses assumed, was roughly uniform. Reportedly, TCR beta sequences accurately predicted HLA-A and HLA-B alleles in most subjects.

Sequencing was carried out using PBMCs. The chain uses TRBV28 and TRBJ1-1, with D perhaps TRBD1 (5 bases). The sequence was collected from a woman aged 25 to 39 in good health and CMV-seronegative. DNA of the CDR3: TGTGCCAGCAGTTTTACAGGGAACACTGAAGCTTTCTTT. Its translation: CASSFTGNTEAFF.